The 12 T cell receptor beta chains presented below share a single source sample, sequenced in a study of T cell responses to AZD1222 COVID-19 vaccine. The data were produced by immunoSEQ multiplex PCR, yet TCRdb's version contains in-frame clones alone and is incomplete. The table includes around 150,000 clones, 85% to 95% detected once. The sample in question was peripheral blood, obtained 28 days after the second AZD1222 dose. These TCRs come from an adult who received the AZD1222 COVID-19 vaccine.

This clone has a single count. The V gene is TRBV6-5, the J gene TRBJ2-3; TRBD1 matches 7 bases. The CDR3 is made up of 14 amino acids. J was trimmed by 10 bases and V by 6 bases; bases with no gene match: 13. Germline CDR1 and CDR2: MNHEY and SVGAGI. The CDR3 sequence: CASSEKPTGYPQYF. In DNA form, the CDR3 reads TGTGCCAGCAGCGAGAAACCGACAGGGTATCCGCAGTATTTT.

This CDR3 reads CASSLGSRDEQFF. The CDR3 DNA follows: TGTGCCAGCAGCTTAGGCTCTAGAGATGAGCAGTTCTTC. This rearrangement joins TRBV11-2 to TRBJ2-1; D not certain. The CDR3 consists of 13 residues. Germline V gives CDR1 SGHAT, CDR2 FQNNGV. The ends were cut back, 1 base at V and 8 bases at J, with 9 bases in the middle. Combining the CDR3 with reference TRBV11-2 and TRBJ2-1 gives the whole variable domain EAGVAQSPRYKIIEKRQSVAFWCNPISGHATLYWYQQILGQGPKLLIQFQNNGVVDDSQLPKDRFSAERLKGVDSTLKIQPAKLEDSAVYLCASSLGSRDEQFFGPGTRLTVL.

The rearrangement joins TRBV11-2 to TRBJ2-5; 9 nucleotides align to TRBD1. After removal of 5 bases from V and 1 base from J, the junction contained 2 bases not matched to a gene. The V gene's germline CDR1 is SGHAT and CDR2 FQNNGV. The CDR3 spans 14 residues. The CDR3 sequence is CASSQQGAQETQYF. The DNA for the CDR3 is TGTGCCAGCAGCCAACAGGGGGCCCAAGAGACCCAGTACTTC. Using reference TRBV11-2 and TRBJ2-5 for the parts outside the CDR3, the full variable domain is EAGVAQSPRYKIIEKRQSVAFWCNPISGHATLYWYQQILGQGPKLLIQFQNNGVVDDSQLPKDRFSAERLKGVDSTLKIQPAKLEDSAVYLCASSQQGAQETQYFGPGTRLLVL.

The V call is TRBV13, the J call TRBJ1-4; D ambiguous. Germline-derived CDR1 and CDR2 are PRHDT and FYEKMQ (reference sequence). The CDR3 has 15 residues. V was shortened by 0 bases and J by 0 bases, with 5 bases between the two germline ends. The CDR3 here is CASSLGLATNEKLFF. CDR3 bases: TGTGCCAGCAGCTTAGGACTTGCAACTAATGAAAAACTGTTTTTT.

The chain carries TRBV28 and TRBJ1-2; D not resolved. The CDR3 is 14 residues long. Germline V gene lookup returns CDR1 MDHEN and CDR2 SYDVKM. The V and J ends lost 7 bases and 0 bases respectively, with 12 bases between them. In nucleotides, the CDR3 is TGTGCCAGCATATCCAGCAGTTCTAACTATGGCTACACCTTC. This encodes CASISSSSNYGYTF.

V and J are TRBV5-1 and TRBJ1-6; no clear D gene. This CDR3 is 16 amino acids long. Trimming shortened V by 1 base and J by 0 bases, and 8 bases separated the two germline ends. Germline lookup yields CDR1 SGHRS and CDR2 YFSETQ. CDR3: CASSLTPNSYNSPLHF. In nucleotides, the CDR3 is TGCGCCAGCAGCTTGACCCCTAACTCCTATAATTCACCCCTCCACTTT.

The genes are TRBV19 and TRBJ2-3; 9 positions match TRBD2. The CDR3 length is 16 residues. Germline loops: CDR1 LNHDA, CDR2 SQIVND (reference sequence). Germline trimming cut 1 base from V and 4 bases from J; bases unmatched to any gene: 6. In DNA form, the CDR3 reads TGTGCCAGTAGTATAGTGGGGCGGGGGGGCCCAGATACGCAGTATTTT. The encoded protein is CASSIVGRGGPDTQYF.

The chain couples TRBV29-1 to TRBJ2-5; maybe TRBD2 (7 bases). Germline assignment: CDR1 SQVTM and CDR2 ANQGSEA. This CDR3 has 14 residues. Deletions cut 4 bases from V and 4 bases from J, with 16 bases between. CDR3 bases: TGCAGCGTTGCTGTAGGGGGGGCAGGAGAGACCCAGTACTTC. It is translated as CSVAVGGAGETQYF.

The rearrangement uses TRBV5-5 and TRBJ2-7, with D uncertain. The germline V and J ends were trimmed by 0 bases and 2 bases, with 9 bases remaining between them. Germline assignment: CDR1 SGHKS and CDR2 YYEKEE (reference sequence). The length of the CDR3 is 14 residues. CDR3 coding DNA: TGTGCCAGCAGCTTGGGGGCAGCTCCCTACGAGCAGTACTTC. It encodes CASSLGAAPYEQYF.

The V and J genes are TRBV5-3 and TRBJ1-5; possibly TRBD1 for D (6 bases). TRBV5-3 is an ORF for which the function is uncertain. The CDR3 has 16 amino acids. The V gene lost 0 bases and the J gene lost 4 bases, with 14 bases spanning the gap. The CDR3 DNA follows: TGTGCCAGAAGCTTGGCGGGCAGGGGAGGTAATCAGCCCCAGCATTTT. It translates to CARSLAGRGGNQPQHF.

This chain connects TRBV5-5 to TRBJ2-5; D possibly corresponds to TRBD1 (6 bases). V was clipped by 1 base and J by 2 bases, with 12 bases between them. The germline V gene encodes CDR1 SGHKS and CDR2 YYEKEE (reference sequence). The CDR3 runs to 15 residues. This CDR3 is CASSLFWTEQETQYF. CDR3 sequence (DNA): TGTGCCAGCAGCTTGTTTTGGACAGAGCAAGAGACCCAGTACTTC.

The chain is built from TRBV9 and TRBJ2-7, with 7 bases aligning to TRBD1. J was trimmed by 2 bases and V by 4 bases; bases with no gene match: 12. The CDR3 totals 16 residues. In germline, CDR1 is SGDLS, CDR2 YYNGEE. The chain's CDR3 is CASSPQTGSMTYEQYF. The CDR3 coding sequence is TGTGCCAGCAGCCCGCAGACAGGGTCTATGACCTACGAGCAGTACTTC.